A selection of T cell receptor beta chains follows, all from one sample in a study of OX40 agonist ivuxolimab in advanced cancers. Assay: immunoSEQ multiplex PCR; the TCRdb copy retains only in-frame clones and omits some. This table has approximately 90,000 clones, 91% appearing once. The source material was CD4+ or CD8+ T cells sorted from blood, sampled in a trial of the OX40 agonist ivuxolimab. All receptors come from an adult with an advanced solid tumor such as melanoma, head and neck, liver or kidney cancer. Each CDR3 is given with its conserved first and last residue. A D gene is named only where the DNA matches it firmly. Clone size is not always given. Where it is, it says once, few, many or a class for expanded clones.

>-|TRBV27|-|TRBJ2-7
CASSLPGAAEQYF
TGTGCCAGCAGTTTACCCGGGGCGGCCGAGCAGTACTTC
>TRBD2|TRBV28|-|TRBJ2-7
CASSDPGTSGIREQYF
TGTGCCAGCAGTGACCCCGGGACTAGCGGGATTCGCGAGCAGTACTTC
>-|TRBV4-1|-|TRBJ1-4
CASSQGPTAVNEKLFF
TGCGCCAGCAGCCAAGGCCCGACAGCCGTTAATGAAAAACTGTTTTTT
>TRBD2|TRBV27|-|TRBJ2-5
CASSKIAGPQETQYF
TGTGCCAGCAGTAAGATAGCGGGACCCCAAGAGACCCAGTACTTC
>TRBD2|TRBV5-1|-|TRBJ2-3
CASSLGGGTDTQYF
TGCGCCAGCAGTTTGGGAGGGGGCACAGATACGCAGTATTTT
>-|TRBV9|-|TRBJ1-1
CASSVGLDPTEAFF
TGTGCCAGCAGCGTAGGGCTGGACCCCACTGAAGCTTTCTTT
>TRBD1|TRBV25-1|-|TRBJ1-5
CASSETGVGQPQHF
TGTGCCAGCAGTGAAACAGGGGTCGGTCAGCCCCAGCATTTT
>-|TRBV20-1|-|TRBJ2-7
CGGQGNYEQYF
TGCGGGGGGCAGGGCAACTACGAGCAGTACTTC
>TRBD1|TRBV7-8|-|TRBJ2-4
CASSMTGPLIQYF
TGTGCCAGCAGTATGACAGGGCCTCTCATTCAGTACTTC
>TRBD1|TRBV2|-|TRBJ2-7
CASRSTGATYEQYF
TGTGCCAGCAGGAGCACAGGGGCCACCTACGAGCAGTACTTC
>-|TRBV6-1|-|TRBJ1-1
CASSETTGEAFF
TGTGCCAGCAGTGAGACGACGGGGGAAGCTTTCTTT
>-|TRBV20-1|-|TRBJ2-7
CSALRVYEQYF
TGCAGTGCTCTCAGGGTCTACGAGCAGTACTTC
>TRBD1|TRBV6-5|-|TRBJ2-7
CASSYSGTGPSEQYF
TGTGCCAGCAGTTATTCCGGGACAGGGCCTTCCGAGCAGTACTTC
>-|TRBV6-1|-|TRBJ2-7
CASSEAAWTDYEQYF
TGTGCCAGCAGTGAAGCCGCCTGGACGGACTACGAGCAGTACTTC
>TRBD2|TRBV4-1|-|TRBJ2-7
CASSQELTSSLYEQYF
TGCGCCAGCAGCCAAGAGTTGACTAGCTCTCTCTACGAGCAGTACTTC
>-|TRBV19|-|TRBJ1-5
CASSQGGGGRQPQHF
TGTGCCAGTAGTCAGGGAGGAGGGGGAAGGCAGCCCCAGCATTTT
>TRBD2|TRBV28|-|TRBJ2-5
CASSLAGGQETQYF
TGTGCCAGCAGTTTAGCGGGGGGCCAAGAGACCCAGTACTTC
>-|TRBV5-4|-|TRBJ2-4
CASAVRGKNIQYF
TGTGCCAGCGCAGTAAGAGGCAAAAACATTCAGTACTTC
>TRBD2|TRBV18|-|TRBJ2-2
CASSPPSGRGAGELFF
TGTGCCAGCTCACCACCTAGCGGGAGAGGCGCCGGGGAGCTGTTTTTT
>-|TRBV6-6|-|TRBJ1-1
CASRLDGNTEAFF
TGTGCCAGCAGATTGGACGGGAACACTGAAGCTTTCTTT
>TRBD2|TRBV2|-|TRBJ2-2
CASSREGSKAGELFF
TGTGCCAGCTCGCGGGAGGGATCTAAAGCCGGGGAGCTGTTTTTT
>-|TRBV19|-|TRBJ2-6
CASSIWRSGANVLTF
TGTGCCAGTAGTATATGGCGCTCTGGGGCCAACGTCCTGACTTTC
>TRBD1|TRBV27|-|TRBJ2-3
CASSFDRVVDTQYF
TGTGCCAGCAGTTTCGACAGGGTGGTAGATACGCAGTATTTT
>-|TRBV19|-|TRBJ2-1
CASSSSLGTRTEQFF
TGTGCCAGTAGCTCTAGTTTGGGCACTAGAACTGAGCAGTTCTTC
>-|TRBV6-6|-|TRBJ1-3
CASRPSGSGNTIYF
TGTGCCAGCAGACCCTCAGGGTCTGGAAACACCATATATTTT
>-|TRBV6-5|-|TRBJ2-7
CASSYVAGSAYEQYF
TGTGCCAGCAGTTACGTCGCCGGATCCGCCTACGAGCAGTACTTC
>-|TRBV25-1|once|TRBJ2-5
CASTLGGGETQYF
TGTGCCAGCACATTAGGAGGGGGTGAGACCCAGTACTTC
>TRBD1|TRBV18|once|TRBJ2-7
CASTTGQASYEQYF
TGTGCCAGCACAACCGGACAGGCCTCCTACGAGCAGTACTTC
>-|TRBV7-3|-|TRBJ1-6
CASSLNAHNSPLHF
TGTGCCAGCAGCTTAAATGCCCATAATTCACCCCTCCACTTT
>TRBD2|TRBV30|-|TRBJ2-3
CAWTYSGRLDTQYF
TGTGCCTGGACCTACAGCGGGAGGCTGGATACGCAGTATTTT
>-|TRBV18|-|TRBJ2-6
CASHLYEGVGSGANVLTF
TGTGCCAGCCATCTTTATGAGGGCGTCGGCTCTGGGGCCAACGTCCTGACTTTC
>TRBD2|TRBV7-2|-|TRBJ2-7
CASSLDRGSYEQYF
TGTGCCAGCAGCTTAGATCGCGGGAGTTACGAGCAGTACTTC
>-|TRBV5-3|few|TRBJ2-7
CARSLGVVGRDLRWRYEQYF
TGTGCCAGAAGCCTCGGGGTTGTGGGGCGGGATCTACGATGGCGCTACGAGCAGTACTTC
>-|TRBV11-3|-|TRBJ2-7
CASSFGPNGEQYF
TGTGCCAGCAGCTTTGGTCCAAACGGCGAGCAGTACTTC
>-|TRBV29-1|-|TRBJ2-1
CSVEFPRAYNEQFF
TGCAGCGTTGAATTTCCCAGGGCTTACAATGAGCAGTTCTTC
>-|TRBV30|-|TRBJ1-3
CAWTAGLSGNTIYF
TGTGCCTGGACAGCAGGGCTCTCTGGAAACACCATATATTTT
>TRBD1|TRBV7-2|-|TRBJ2-7
CASSSGTGTYEQYF
TGTGCCAGCAGCTCCGGGACAGGTACCTACGAGCAGTACTTC
>TRBD1|TRBV6-5|-|TRBJ2-2
CASRAGTGGPGELFF
TGTGCCAGCAGGGCCGGGACAGGGGGGCCCGGGGAGCTGTTTTTT
>TRBD2|TRBV11-3|once|TRBJ2-5
CATGLAGVETQYF
TGTGCCACCGGTCTAGCGGGAGTGGAGACCCAGTACTTC
>TRBD1|TRBV19|-|TRBJ2-5
CASSPRDRAGETQYF
TGTGCCAGTAGTCCGCGGGACAGGGCGGGAGAGACCCAGTACTTC
>TRBD2|TRBV14|-|TRBJ2-4
CASSPSRSAGVGNIQYF
TGTGCCAGCAGCCCATCCCGGTCGGCGGGAGTCGGAAACATTCAGTACTTC
>-|TRBV29-1|-|TRBJ2-3
CSVGAGLGITDTQYF
TGCAGCGTTGGAGCGGGTCTAGGAATCACAGATACGCAGTATTTT
>TRBD1|TRBV19|-|TRBJ1-2
CASSTPGQGNYGYTF
TGTGCCAGTAGTACTCCGGGACAGGGGAATTATGGCTACACCTTC
>-|TRBV6-5|-|TRBJ2-6
CASSSGVNSGANVLTF
TGTGCCAGCAGTTCCGGGGTGAACTCTGGGGCCAACGTCCTGACTTTC
>TRBD1|TRBV9|-|TRBJ2-7
CASSPQGARYEQYF
TGTGCCAGCAGCCCTCAGGGGGCTCGGTACGAGCAGTACTTC
>TRBD2|TRBV28|-|TRBJ2-7
CASSPTFSGRLSSYEQYF
TGTGCCAGCAGTCCAACCTTCAGCGGGAGGCTCAGCTCCTACGAGCAGTACTTC
>-|TRBV28|-|TRBJ2-2
CASVLSGNTGELFF
TGTGCCAGCGTCCTTAGCGGGAACACCGGGGAGCTGTTTTTT
>-|TRBV28|-|TRBJ2-7
CASSLPTSNSYEQYF
TGTGCCAGCAGTTTGCCTACTTCCAACTCCTACGAGCAGTACTTC
>-|TRBV9|-|TRBJ2-7
CASSVAGGSLSYEQYF
TGTGCCAGCAGCGTAGCTGGGGGCAGTCTCTCCTACGAGCAGTACTTC
>TRBD1|TRBV28|-|TRBJ1-5
CASRNRGTGLNQPQHF
TGTGCCAGCAGAAACCGCGGGACAGGACTCAATCAGCCCCAGCATTTT
>-|TRBV23-1|once|TRBJ2-5
CASSQSGSVKETQYF
TGCGCCAGCAGTCAATCGGGCAGTGTGAAAGAGACCCAGTACTTC
>-|TRBV5-1|-|TRBJ2-5
CASSVDSQETQYF
TGCGCCAGCAGCGTGGACAGCCAAGAGACCCAGTACTTC
>TRBD2|TRBV29-1|-|TRBJ2-2
CSVRLAGSAGELFF
TGCAGCGTCCGACTAGCGGGATCAGCCGGGGAGCTGTTTTTT